At least ten counts were recorded for the clone carrying this T cell receptor beta chain. Antigen specificity is unknown. This entry is derived from a study of identical twins. Study-wide results and limits: Cord blood beta clonotypes present at high abundance carried fewer insertions; no such pattern appeared in memory repertoires. The degree of excess twin sharing was weaker in beta out-of-frame sequences.

Unique molecular identifiers were present on the cDNA, and a universal primer site came from template switching. Each CDR3 protein gets one entry after TCRdb re-called the 5' RACE reads with MiXCR. The table has about 260,000 distinct CDR3 sequences, roughly 7% seen once. The V gene lost 4 bases and the J gene lost 1 base, with 16 bases spanning the gap. The CDR3 runs to 17 residues. This sample was shared with a second study, whose subject was yellow fever vaccine responses in identical twins.

This clonotype originated in a woman under 30 in good health. The J gene is TRBJ2-2, the V gene TRBV12-3 or TRBV12-4, with D uncertain. Sequencing used memory (CD45RO+) T cells sorted from blood. For the CDR3, the DNA is TGTGCCAGCAGTTCCTGGTATTGGGCTGAGAACACCGGGGAGCTGTTTTTT. Residues: CASSSWYWAENTGELFF.